This is a list of T cell receptor beta chains from one sample in a study of Ad26.COV2.S vaccination and SARS-CoV-2 variants. The method was immunoSEQ multiplex PCR; TCRdb's version includes in-frame clones alone and lacks a portion of them. The sample shows around 380,000 clones, more than 85% of them seen only once. Here the sequenced sample was peripheral blood, taken in a trial of Ad26.COV2.S vaccine versus placebo. The source of these receptors is a person aged 18-65 years who received the Ad26.COV2.S COVID-19 vaccine or a placebo. CDR3s include the opening cysteine and the closing phenylalanine or tryptophan. Fields, in order: D gene, J gene, V gene, CDR3 protein. D genes are given only for firm matches.

NA | TRBJ1-3 | TRBV29-1 | CSVEGTVRGGNTIYF
NA | TRBJ2-1 | TRBV24-1 | CATSDLGYNEQFF
TRBD1 | TRBJ2-7 | TRBV9 | CASSPQGDYEQYF
NA | TRBJ2-2 | TRBV19 | CASSIWQENTGELFF
NA | TRBJ2-3 | TRBV24-1 | CATSDFAESTDTQYF
NA | TRBJ2-5 | TRBV5-1 | CASSPPLGTGLETQYF
TRBD1 | TRBJ2-2 | TRBV11-3 | CASSSGTGGAAGELFF
TRBD2 | TRBJ2-2 | TRBV4-1 | CASSHLGLAETGELFF
NA | TRBJ1-6 | TRBV5-6 | CASSRMGTLHF
NA | TRBJ1-3 | TRBV6-5 | CASSSGVTGNTIYF
TRBD2 | TRBJ2-1 | TRBV29-1 | CSVGASGGYVEQFF
TRBD1 | TRBJ1-5 | TRBV7-9 | CASSLWVGTGGINQPQHF
TRBD1 | TRBJ1-2 | TRBV5-4 | CASSLSGQGRSGYTF
NA | TRBJ2-7 | TRBV5-4 | CASSLDGPVFSYEQYF
NA | TRBJ1-2 | TRBV11-2 | CASSPLYGYTF
NA | TRBJ2-1 | TRBV12-3/TRBV12-4 | CASSFTREQFF
NA | TRBJ1-2 | TRBV30 | CACFSSLTLYGYTF
NA | TRBJ2-2 | TRBV7-9 | CAEGGGNRAGELFF
NA | TRBJ2-1 | TRBV29-1 | CSVGYASYNEQFF
NA | TRBJ1-4 | TRBV4-3 | CASSQDTGQGEKLFF
NA | TRBJ1-3 | TRBV7-2 | CASSAVSPGNTIYF
NA | TRBJ1-2 | TRBV18 | CASSPTTDSPYGYTF
TRBD1 | TRBJ1-1 | TRBV29-1 | CSVGQGAQNTEAFF
NA | TRBJ2-7 | TRBV4-3 | CASSQEWGSANEQYF